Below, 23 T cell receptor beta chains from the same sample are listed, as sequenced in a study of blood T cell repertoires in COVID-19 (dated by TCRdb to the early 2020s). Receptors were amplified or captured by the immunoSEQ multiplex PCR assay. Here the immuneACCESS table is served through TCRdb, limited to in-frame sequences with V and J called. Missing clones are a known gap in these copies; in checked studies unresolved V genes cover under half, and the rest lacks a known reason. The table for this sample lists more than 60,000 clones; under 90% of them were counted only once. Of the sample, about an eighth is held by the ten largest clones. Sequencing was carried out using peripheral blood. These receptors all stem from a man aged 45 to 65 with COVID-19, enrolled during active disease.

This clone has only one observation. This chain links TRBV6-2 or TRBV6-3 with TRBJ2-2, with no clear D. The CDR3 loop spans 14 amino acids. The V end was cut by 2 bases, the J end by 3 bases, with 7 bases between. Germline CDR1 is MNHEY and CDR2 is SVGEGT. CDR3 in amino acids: CASSYTQDTGELFF. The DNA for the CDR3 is TGTGCCAGCAGTTACACTCAGGACACCGGGGAGCTGTTTTTT.

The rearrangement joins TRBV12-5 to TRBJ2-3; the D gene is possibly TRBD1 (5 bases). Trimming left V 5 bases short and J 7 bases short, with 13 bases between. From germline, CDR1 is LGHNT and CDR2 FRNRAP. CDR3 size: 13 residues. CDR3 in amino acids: CASGPYGANTQYF. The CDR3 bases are TGTGCTAGTGGTCCGTATGGGGCAAATACGCAGTATTTT.

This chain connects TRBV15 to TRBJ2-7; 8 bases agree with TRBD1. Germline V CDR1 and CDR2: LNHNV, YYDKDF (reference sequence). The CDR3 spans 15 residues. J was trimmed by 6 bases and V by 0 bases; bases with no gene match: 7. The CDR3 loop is CATSRDRAGGVEQYF. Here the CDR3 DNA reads TGTGCCACCAGCAGAGATCGGGCAGGGGGCGTCGAGCAGTACTTC.

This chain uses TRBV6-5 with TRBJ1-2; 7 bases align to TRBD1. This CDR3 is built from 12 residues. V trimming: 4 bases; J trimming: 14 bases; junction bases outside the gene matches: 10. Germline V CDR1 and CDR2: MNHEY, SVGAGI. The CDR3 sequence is CASSSNEGAATF. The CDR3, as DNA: TGTGCCAGCAGTTCGAACGAGGGGGCTGCTACCTTC.

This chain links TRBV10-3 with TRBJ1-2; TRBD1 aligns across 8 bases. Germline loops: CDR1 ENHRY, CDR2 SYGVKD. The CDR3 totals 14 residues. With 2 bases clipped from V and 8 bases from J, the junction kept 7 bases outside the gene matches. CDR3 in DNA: TGTGCCATCAGTGAGGGGCAGGGGGCGAACGGCTACACCTTC. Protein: CAISEGQGANGYTF.

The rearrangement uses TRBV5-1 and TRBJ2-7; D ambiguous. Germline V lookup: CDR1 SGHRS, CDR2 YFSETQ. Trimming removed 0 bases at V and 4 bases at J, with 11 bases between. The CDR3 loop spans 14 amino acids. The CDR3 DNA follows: TGCGCCAGCAGCTTGGAAGGTAGCTCGTACGAGCAGTACTTC. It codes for CASSLEGSSYEQYF.

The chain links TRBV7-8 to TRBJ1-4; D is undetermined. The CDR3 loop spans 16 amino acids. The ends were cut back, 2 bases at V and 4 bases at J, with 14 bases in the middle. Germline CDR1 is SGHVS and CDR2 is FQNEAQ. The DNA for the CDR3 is TGTGCCAGCAGCTTACAAGGACGCGGGTTTAATGAAAAACTGTTTTTT. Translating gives CASSLQGRGFNEKLFF.

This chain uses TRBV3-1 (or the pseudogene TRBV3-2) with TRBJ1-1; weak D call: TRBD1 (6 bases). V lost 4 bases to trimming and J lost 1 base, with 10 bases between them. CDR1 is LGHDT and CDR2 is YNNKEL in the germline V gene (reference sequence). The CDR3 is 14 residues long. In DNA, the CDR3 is TGTGCCAGCAGCCCCCAACAGGGGAACACTGAAGCTTTCTTT. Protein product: CASSPQQGNTEAFF.

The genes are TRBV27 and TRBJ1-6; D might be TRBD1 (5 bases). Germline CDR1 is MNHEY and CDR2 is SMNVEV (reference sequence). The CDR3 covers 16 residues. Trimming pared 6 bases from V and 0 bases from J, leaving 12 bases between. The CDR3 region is CASSPRGVSYNSPLHF. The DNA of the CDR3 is TGTGCCAGCAGCCCCCGGGGGGTCTCCTATAATTCACCCCTCCACTTT.

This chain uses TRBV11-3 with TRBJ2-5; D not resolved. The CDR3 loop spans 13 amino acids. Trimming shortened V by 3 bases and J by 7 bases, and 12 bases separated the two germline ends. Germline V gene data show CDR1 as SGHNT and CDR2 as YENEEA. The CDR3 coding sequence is TGTGCCAGCAGCTTTGTCGACATATCGACCCAGTACTTC. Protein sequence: CASSFVDISTQYF.

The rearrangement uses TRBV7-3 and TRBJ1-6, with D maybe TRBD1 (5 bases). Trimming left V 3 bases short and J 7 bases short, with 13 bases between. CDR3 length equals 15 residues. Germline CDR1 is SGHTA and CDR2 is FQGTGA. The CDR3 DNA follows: TGTGCCAGCAGCTTTAGCACAAACAGGAATTCACCCCTCCACTTT. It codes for CASSFSTNRNSPLHF.

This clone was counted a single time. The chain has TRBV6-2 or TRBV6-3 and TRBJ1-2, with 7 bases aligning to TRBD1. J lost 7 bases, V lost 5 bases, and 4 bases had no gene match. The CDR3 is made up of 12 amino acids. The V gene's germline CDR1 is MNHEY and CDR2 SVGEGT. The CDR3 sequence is CASSPGGFGYTF. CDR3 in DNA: TGTGCCAGCAGTCCAGGGGGGTTTGGCTACACCTTC.

CDR3 in amino acids: CSAHSRALEAFF. In nucleotides, the CDR3 is TGCAGCGCCCACAGCAGAGCTCTTGAAGCTTTCTTT. The rearrangement uses TRBV29-1 and TRBJ1-1; D is ambiguous. There are 12 residues in the CDR3. V was cut by 7 bases and J by 7 bases, with 16 bases left in between. Germline CDR1 and CDR2: SQVTM and ANQGSEA.

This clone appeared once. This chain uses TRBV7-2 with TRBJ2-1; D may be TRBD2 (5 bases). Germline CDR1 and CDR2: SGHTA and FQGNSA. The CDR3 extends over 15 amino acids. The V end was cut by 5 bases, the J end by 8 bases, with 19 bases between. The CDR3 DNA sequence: TGTGCCAGCAGCCAAAGGCAAAGCGTGCGGGATGAGCAGTTCTTC. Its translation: CASSQRQSVRDEQFF.

DNA for the CDR3: TGTGCCAGCAGTGAACTAAGGGGAAACTATGGCTACACCTTC. This gives the protein CASSELRGNYGYTF. The chain joins TRBV2 to TRBJ1-2; weak D call: TRBD1 (5 bases). The V gene's germline CDR1 is SNHLY and CDR2 FYNNEI. Trimming left V 2 bases short and J 2 bases short, with 9 bases between. This CDR3 contains 14 residues.

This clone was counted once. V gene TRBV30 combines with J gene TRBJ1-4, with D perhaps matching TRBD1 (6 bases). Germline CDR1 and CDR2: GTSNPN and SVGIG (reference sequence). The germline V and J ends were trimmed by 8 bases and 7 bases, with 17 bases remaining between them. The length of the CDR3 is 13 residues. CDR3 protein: CAMRGQGGEKLFF. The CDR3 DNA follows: TGTGCCATGCGGGGGCAGGGAGGTGAAAAACTGTTTTTT.

The CDR3 sequence: CASSLRLHTDTQYF. CDR3 sequence (DNA): TGTGCCAGCAGCTTAAGACTGCACACAGATACGCAGTATTTT. This sequence joins TRBV7-2 and TRBJ2-3; no clear D gene. V lost 2 bases and J lost 2, with 8 bases in between. The CDR3 extends over 14 amino acids. Germline CDR1 SGHTA, CDR2 FQGNSA.

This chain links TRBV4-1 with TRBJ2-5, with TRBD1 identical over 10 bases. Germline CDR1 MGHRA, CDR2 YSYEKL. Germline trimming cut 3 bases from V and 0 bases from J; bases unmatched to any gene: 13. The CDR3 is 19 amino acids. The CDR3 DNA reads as TGCGCCAGCAGCCATCCTCCTCAACCGGGACAGGGGCACCAAGAGACCCAGTACTTC. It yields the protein CASSHPPQPGQGHQETQYF.

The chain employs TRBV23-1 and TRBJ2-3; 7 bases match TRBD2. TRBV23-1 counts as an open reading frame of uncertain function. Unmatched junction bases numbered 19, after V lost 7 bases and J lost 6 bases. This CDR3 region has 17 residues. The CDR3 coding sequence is TGCGCCAGCACCGGGGGGACGGGGCAGGGCTACGTGGATACGCAGTATTTT. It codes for CASTGGTGQGYVDTQYF.

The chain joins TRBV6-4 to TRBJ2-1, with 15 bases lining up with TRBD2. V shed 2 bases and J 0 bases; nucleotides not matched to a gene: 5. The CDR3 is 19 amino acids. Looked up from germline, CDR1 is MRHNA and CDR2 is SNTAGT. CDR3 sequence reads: CASSDEGLAGGSSYNEQFF. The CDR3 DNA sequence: TGTGCCAGCAGTGACGAGGGACTAGCGGGGGGATCCTCCTACAATGAGCAGTTCTTC.

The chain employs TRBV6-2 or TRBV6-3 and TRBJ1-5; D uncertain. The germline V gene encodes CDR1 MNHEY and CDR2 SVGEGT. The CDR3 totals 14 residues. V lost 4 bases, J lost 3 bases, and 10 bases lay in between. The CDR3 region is CASSLAGNNQPQHF. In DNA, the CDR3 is TGTGCCAGCAGTTTGGCGGGAAACAATCAGCCCCAGCATTTT.

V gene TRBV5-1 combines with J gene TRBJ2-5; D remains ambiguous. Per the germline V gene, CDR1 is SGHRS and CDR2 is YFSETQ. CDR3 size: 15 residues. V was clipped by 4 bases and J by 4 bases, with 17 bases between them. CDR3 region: CASSQSLRSGETQYF. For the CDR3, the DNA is TGCGCCAGCAGCCAATCCCTGAGAAGTGGAGAGACCCAGTACTTC.

CDR3 sequence: CASSIQELGYTF. The DNA for the CDR3 is TGTGCCAGCAGCATCCAAGAGCTTGGCTACACCTTC. The chain carries TRBV5-4 and TRBJ1-2; D unresolved. The CDR3 consists of 12 residues. Per germline, CDR1 SGHNT and CDR2 YYREEE (reference sequence). Deletions cut 4 bases from V and 7 bases from J, with 11 bases between.